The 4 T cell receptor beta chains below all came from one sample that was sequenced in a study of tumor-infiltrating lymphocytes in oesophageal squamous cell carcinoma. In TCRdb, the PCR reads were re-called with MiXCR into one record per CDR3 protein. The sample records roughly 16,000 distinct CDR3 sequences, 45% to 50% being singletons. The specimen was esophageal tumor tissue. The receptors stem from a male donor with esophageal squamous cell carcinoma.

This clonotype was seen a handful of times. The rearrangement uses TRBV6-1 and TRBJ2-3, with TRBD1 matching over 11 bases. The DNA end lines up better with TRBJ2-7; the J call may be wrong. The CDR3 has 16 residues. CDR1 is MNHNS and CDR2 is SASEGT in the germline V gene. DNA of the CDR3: TGTGCCAGCAGCACCCCAACCGGGACAGGGGGCTACGAGCAGTACTTC. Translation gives CASSTPTGTGGYEQYF.

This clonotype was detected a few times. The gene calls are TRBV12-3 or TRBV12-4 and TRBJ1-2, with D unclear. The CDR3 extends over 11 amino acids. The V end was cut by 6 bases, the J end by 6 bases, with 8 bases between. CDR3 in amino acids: CASRALDGYTF. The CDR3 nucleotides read TGTGCCAGCAGGGCATTAGATGGCTACACCTTC.

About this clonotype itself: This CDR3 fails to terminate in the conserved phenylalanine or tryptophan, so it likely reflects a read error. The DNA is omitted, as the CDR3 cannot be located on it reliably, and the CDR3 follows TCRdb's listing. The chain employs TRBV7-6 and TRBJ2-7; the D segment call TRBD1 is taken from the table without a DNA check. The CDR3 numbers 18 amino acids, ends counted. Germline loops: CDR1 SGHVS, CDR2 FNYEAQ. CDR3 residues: CASRKRGSDVGETQYFGS.

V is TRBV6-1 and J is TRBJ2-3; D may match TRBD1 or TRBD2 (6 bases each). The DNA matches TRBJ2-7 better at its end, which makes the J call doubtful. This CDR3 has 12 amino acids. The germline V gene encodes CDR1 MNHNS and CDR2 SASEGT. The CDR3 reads CASRWGAREQYF. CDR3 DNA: TGTGCCAGCAGGTGGGGGGCGCGGGAGCAGTACTTC.